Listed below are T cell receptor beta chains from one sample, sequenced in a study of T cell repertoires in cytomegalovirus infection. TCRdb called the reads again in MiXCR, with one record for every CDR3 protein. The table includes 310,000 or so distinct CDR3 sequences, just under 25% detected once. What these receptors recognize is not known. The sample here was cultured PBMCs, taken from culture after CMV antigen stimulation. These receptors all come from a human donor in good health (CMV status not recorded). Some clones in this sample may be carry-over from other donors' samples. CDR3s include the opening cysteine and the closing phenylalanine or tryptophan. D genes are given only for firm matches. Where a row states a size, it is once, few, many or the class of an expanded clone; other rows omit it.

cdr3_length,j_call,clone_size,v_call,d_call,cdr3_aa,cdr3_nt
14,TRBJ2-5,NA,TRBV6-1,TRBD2,CASRETGGGETQYF,TGTGCCAGCAGAGAAACTGGGGGAGGGGAGACCCAGTACTTC
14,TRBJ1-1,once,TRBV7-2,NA,CASSFRNPNTEAFF,TGTGCCAGCAGCTTTAGGAACCCGAACACTGAAGCTTTCTTT
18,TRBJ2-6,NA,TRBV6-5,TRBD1,CASTQPGQGFPGANVLTF,TGTGCCAGCACCCAGCCGGGACAGGGATTTCCTGGGGCCAACGTCCTGACTTTC
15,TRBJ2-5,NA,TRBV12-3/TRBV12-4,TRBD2,CASGLIAGAVETQYF,TGTGCCAGCGGATTGATAGCGGGAGCGGTTGAGACCCAGTACTTC
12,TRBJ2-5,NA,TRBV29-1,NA,CSVGLKKETQYF,TGCAGCGTTGGACTTAAAAAAGAGACCCAGTACTTC
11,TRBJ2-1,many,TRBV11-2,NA,CASSWSSEQFF,TGTGCCAGCAGCTGGTCAAGTGAGCAGTTCTTC
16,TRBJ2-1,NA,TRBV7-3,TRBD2,CASSLNPAGGYNEQFF,TGTGCCAGCAGCTTAAACCCAGCGGGAGGCTACAATGAGCAGTTCTTC
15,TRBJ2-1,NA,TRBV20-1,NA,CSAPHGAGPYNEQFF,TGCAGTGCTCCTCACGGGGCAGGGCCGTACAATGAGCAGTTCTTC
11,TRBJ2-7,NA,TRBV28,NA,CASREEYEQYF,TGTGCCAGCAGAGAGGAGTACGAGCAGTACTTC
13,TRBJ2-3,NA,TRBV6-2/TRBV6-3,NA,CASSYSLRRTQYF,TGTGCCAGCAGTTACTCCCTCAGGCGTACGCAGTATTTT
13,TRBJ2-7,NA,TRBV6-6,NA,CASSQDGNYEQYF,TGTGCCAGCAGCCAGGACGGAAACTACGAGCAGTACTTC
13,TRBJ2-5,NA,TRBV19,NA,CASSLGQLETQYF,TGTGCCAGTAGTCTCGGACAGTTGGAGACCCAGTACTTC
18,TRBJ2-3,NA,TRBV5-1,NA,CASSLSSGHTKSTDTQYF,TGCGCCAGCAGCTTGTCCAGCGGGCATACCAAGAGCACAGATACGCAGTATTTT
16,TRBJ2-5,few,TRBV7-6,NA,CASSLALQGYQETQYF,TGTGCCAGCAGCTTAGCGTTGCAGGGCTACCAAGAGACCCAGTACTTC
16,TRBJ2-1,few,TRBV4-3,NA,CASSQEGRGSYNEQFF,TGCGCCAGCAGCCAAGAGGGTCGGGGGTCTTACAATGAGCAGTTCTTC
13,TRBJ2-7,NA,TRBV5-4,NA,CASSSGPQAEQYF,TGTGCCAGCAGCTCGGGACCCCAGGCCGAGCAGTACTTC
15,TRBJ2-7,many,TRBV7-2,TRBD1,CASSPGGDRGPSQYF,TGTGCCAGCAGCCCTGGGGGGGACAGGGGCCCCTCGCAGTACTTC
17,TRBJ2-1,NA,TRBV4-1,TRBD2,CASSQRGLAEKYNEQFF,TGCGCCAGCAGCCAAAGGGGACTAGCGGAAAAATACAATGAGCAGTTCTTC
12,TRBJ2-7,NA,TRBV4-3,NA,CASSQGWGEQYF,TGCGCCAGCAGCCAAGGCTGGGGCGAGCAGTACTTC
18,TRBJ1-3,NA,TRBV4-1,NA,CASSQDPQTGLSGNTIYF,TGCGCCAGCAGCCAAGATCCGCAGACGGGACTTTCTGGAAACACCATATATTTT
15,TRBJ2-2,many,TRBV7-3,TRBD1,CASSLGQSYTGELFF,TGTGCCAGCAGCTTGGGACAGAGTTACACCGGGGAGCTGTTTTTT
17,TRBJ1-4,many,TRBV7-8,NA,CASSLAGSLATNEKLFF,TGTGCCAGCAGCTTAGCGGGCAGTTTAGCAACTAATGAAAAACTGTTTTTT
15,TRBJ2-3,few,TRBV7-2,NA,CASSLLWGSTDTQYF,TGTGCCAGCAGCTTGTTGTGGGGTAGCACAGATACGCAGTATTTT
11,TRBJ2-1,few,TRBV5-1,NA,CASRGAEEQFF,TGCGCCAGCAGGGGAGCGGAAGAGCAGTTCTTC
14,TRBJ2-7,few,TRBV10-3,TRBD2,CAISEPTSSDEQYF,TGTGCCATCAGTGAGCCGACTAGCAGCGACGAGCAGTACTTC
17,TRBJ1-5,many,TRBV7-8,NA,CASSLGSRGRSNQPQHF,TGTGCCAGCAGCTTAGGGTCCAGGGGAAGGAGCAATCAGCCCCAGCATTTT
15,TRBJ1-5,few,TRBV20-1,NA,CSASFGRVGNQPQHF,TGCAGTGCTAGTTTCGGCAGGGTGGGCAATCAGCCCCAGCATTTT
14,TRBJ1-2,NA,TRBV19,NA,CASSAGGTGNGYTF,TGTGCCAGTAGTGCTGGGGGTACGGGAAATGGCTACACCTTC
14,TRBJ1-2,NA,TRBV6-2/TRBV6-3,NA,CASSYARGSRGYTF,TGTGCCAGCAGTTACGCGAGGGGATCTCGTGGCTACACCTTC
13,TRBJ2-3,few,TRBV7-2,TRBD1,CATPGQSTDTQYF,TGTGCCACCCCGGGACAGAGCACAGATACGCAGTATTTT
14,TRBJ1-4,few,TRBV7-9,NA,CASSFGGGDEKLFF,TGTGCCAGCAGCTTTGGAGGGGGAGATGAAAAACTGTTTTTT
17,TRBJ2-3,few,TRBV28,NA,CASSQHPRGASTDTQYF,TGTGCCAGCAGTCAACACCCTCGAGGAGCTAGCACAGATACGCAGTATTTT
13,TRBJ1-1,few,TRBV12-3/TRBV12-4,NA,CASSLRGGPEAFF,TGTGCCAGCAGTCTCAGGGGTGGGCCTGAAGCTTTCTTT
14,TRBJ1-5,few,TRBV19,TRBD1,CATQDDRVNQPQHF,TGTGCCACCCAAGACGACAGGGTCAATCAGCCCCAGCATTTT
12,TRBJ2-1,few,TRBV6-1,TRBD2,CASSPSGIEQFF,TGTGCCAGCAGCCCTAGCGGGATTGAGCAGTTCTTC
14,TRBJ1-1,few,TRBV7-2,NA,CASSLGLLSTEAFF,TGTGCCAGCAGCTTAGGACTTTTGAGCACTGAAGCTTTCTTT
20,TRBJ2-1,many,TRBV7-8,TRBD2,CASSLSPVPGTSGKYNEQFF,TGTGCCAGCAGCTTAAGTCCGGTGCCAGGGACTAGCGGCAAGTACAATGAGCAGTTCTTC
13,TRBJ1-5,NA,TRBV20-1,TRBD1,CSSDRGQGQPQHF,TGCAGTTCGGACAGGGGGCAGGGTCAGCCCCAGCATTTT
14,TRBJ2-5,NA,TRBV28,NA,CASSLYNLQETQYF,TGTGCCAGCAGTTTATATAACCTCCAAGAGACCCAGTACTTC
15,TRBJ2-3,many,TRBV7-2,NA,CASSLVGGSTDTQYF,TGTGCCAGCAGCTTAGTAGGCGGGAGCACAGATACGCAGTATTTT
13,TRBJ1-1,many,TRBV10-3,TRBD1,CAISDRGRSEAFF,TGTGCCATCAGTGACAGGGGGCGGTCTGAAGCTTTCTTT
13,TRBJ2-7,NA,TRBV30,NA,CAWQQGGSYEQYF,TGTGCCTGGCAACAGGGCGGGTCCTACGAGCAGTACTTC
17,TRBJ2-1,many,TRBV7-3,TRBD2,CASSSGRGGRVLNEQFF,TGTGCCAGCAGCTCAGGGAGGGGCGGGAGAGTGCTAAATGAGCAGTTCTTC
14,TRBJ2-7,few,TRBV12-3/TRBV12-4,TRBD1,CASSSPGQGYEQYF,TGTGCCAGCAGTTCACCGGGACAGGGTTACGAGCAGTACTTC
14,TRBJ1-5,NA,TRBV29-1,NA,CSALFGVRSQPQHF,TGCAGCGCCTTGTTTGGGGTTCGGTCGCAGCCCCAGCATTTT
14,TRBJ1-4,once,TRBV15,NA,CATSPPGPEEKLFF,TGTGCCACCAGCCCTCCCGGCCCTGAGGAAAAACTGTTTTTT
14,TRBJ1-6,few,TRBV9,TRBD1,CASSAGTDNSPLHF,TGTGCCAGCAGCGCCGGGACAGATAATTCACCCCTCCACTTT
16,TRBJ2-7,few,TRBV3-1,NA,CASSQGGSTGSYEQYF,TGTGCCAGCAGCCAAGGGGGCTCAACTGGGTCTTACGAGCAGTACTTC
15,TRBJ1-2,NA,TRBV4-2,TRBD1,CASSQARDSSIGYTF,TGTGCCAGCAGCCAGGCGCGGGACAGCTCGATCGGCTACACCTTC
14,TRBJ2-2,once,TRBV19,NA,CASSFDLGTGELFF,TGTGCCAGTAGTTTCGATTTGGGCACCGGGGAGCTGTTTTTT
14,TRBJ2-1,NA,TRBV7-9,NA,CASSLAWASNEQFF,TGTGCCAGCAGCTTAGCATGGGCCTCCAATGAGCAGTTCTTC